Below are 28 T cell receptor beta chains sequenced from a single sample in a study of control samples from healthy donors and cancer patients. Only in-frame clones appear in the TCRdb table, and some are missing; sequencing was by immunoSEQ multiplex PCR. The table records about 150,000 clones, more than 85% of them present only once. The sample comprised blood. The source is a man aged 50-60 years in good health.

Here the CDR3 reads CASNHLAGGVNEQFF. In DNA form, the CDR3 reads TGTGCCAGTAATCATCTAGCGGGAGGGGTCAATGAGCAGTTCTTC. V gene TRBV19 combines with J gene TRBJ2-1; 12 nucleotides line up with TRBD2. This CDR3 is 15 amino acids long. CDR1 LNHDA and CDR2 SQIVND come from the germline V gene (reference sequence). The junction had 7 bases not matched to a gene; V was cut back by 7 bases and J by 6 bases.

Only one count was recorded for this clone. CDR3 sequence: CASSETPNTEAFF. The CDR3 nucleotides are TGTGCCAGTAGTGAGACACCGAACACTGAAGCTTTCTTT. The chain links TRBV19 to TRBJ1-1; D gene unclear. The CDR3 sequence is 13 residues long. Germline lookup yields CDR1 LNHDA and CDR2 SQIVND (reference sequence). V lost 5 bases, J lost 1 base, and 8 bases lay in between.

The chain employs TRBV30 and TRBJ1-6; D is uncertain. This CDR3 contains 17 residues. The germline CDR1 and CDR2 sequences are GTSNPN and SVGIG (reference sequence). V lost 1 base to trimming and J lost 0 bases, with 13 bases between them. The CDR3 sequence is CAWSGQSWSSYNSPLHF. The DNA of the CDR3 is TGTGCCTGGAGTGGACAATCCTGGAGCTCCTATAATTCACCCCTCCACTTT.

The rearrangement uses TRBV5-5 and TRBJ2-1; no clear D gene. This CDR3 has 13 amino acids. Per germline, CDR1 SGHKS and CDR2 YYEKEE (reference sequence). Trimming shortened V by 2 bases and J by 5 bases, and 8 bases separated the two germline ends. The CDR3 spells CASSFQVHNEQFF. CDR3 nucleotides: TGTGCCAGCAGCTTCCAGGTCCACAATGAGCAGTTCTTC. Drawing the rest from reference TRBV5-5 and TRBJ2-1, the complete variable domain is DAGVTQSPTHLIKTRGQQVTLRCSPISGHKSVSWYQQVLGQGPQFIFQYYEKEERGRGNFPDRFSARQFPNYSSELNVNALLLGDSALYLCASSFQVHNEQFFGPGTRLTVL.

The chain is built from TRBV11-2 and TRBJ2-1; the D is unclear. Germline lookup yields CDR1 SGHAT and CDR2 FQNNGV. This CDR3 has 16 amino acids. V was clipped by 1 base and J by 1 base, with 11 bases between them. CDR3 DNA sequence: TGTGCCAGCAGCTTAGTCGTAAAACTGTCCTACAATGAGCAGTTCTTC. This gives the protein CASSLVVKLSYNEQFF.

This clone was detected once. One end of the junction is discordant with germline, which a read error may explain. This chain links TRBV13 with TRBJ2-1, with 11 bases aligning to TRBD2. The germline gives CDR1 PRHDT, CDR2 FYEKMQ (reference sequence). The CDR3 loop spans 15 amino acids. CDR3 region: CASSLVVSGRALWIF. The CDR3 DNA reads as TGTGCCAGCAGCTTAGTTGTTAGCGGGAGGGCCTTATGGATCTTC.

The genes are TRBV6-5 and TRBJ2-1, with 12 positions matching TRBD2. This CDR3 is built from 15 residues. The J segment lost 12 bases and the V segment lost 6 bases, leaving 12 bases of the junction unmatched. Germline CDR1 MNHEY, CDR2 SVGAGI. The CDR3 here is CASRSGLAGIRVQFF. In nucleotides, the CDR3 is TGTGCCAGCAGGTCCGGACTAGCGGGAATAAGGGTGCAGTTCTTC.

The sample holds one count of this clone. The genes are TRBV6-4 and TRBJ2-5; D is undetermined. The V end lost 0 bases, the J end lost 7 bases, and 15 bases lay between the germline ends. Per germline, CDR1 MRHNA and CDR2 SNTAGT. This CDR3 contains 15 residues. The CDR3: CASSDSTARLGTQYF. The DNA of the CDR3 is TGTGCCAGCAGTGACTCTACAGCCCGTTTAGGGACCCAGTACTTC.

This clone was detected only once. The chain employs TRBV28 and TRBJ2-7; TRBD1 matches 8 bases. Germline V gene lookup returns CDR1 MDHEN and CDR2 SYDVKM. V was clipped by 3 bases and J by 3 bases; unmatched bases: 4. The CDR3 is made up of 14 amino acids. The CDR3 nucleotides read TGTGCCAGCAGTTTTCCCAGGGGGCTCTACGAGCAGTACTTC. Translation gives CASSFPRGLYEQYF.

Concerning this clone itself: This sample also contains other DNA sequences that code for the same CDR3. The rearrangement joins TRBV19 to TRBJ1-2; the D gene is possibly TRBD1 (6 bases). Looked up from germline, CDR1 is LNHDA and CDR2 is SQIVND (reference sequence). With 2 bases removed from V and 8 bases from J, the gap between germline ends came to 15 bases. This CDR3 is 14 amino acids long. CDR3 nucleotide sequence: TGTGCCAGTAGTATACTAGTTCAGGGGAACGGCTACACCTTC. This encodes CASSILVQGNGYTF. Complete variable domain (other parts from reference TRBV19 and TRBJ1-2): DGGITQSPKYLFRKEGQNVTLSCEQNLNHDAMYWYRQDPGQGLRLIYYSQIVNDFQKGDIAEGYSVSREKKESFPLTVTSAQKNPTAFYLCASSILVQGNGYTFGSGTRLTVV.

This sequence joins TRBV11-3 and TRBJ1-2; D remains unclear. The V end was cut by 4 bases, the J end by 8 bases, with 11 bases between. The CDR3 is 12 amino acids. Germline V lookup: CDR1 SGHNT, CDR2 YENEEA. The DNA for the CDR3 is TGTGCCAGCAGCTCCGATGCCGGCGGCTACACCTTC. Translated, it gives CASSSDAGGYTF.

V is TRBV10-3 and J is TRBJ1-1; D gene unclear. Between the trimmed V and J ends, which lost 5 bases and 1 base, there was a span of 8 bases. Germline V gene lookup returns CDR1 ENHRY and CDR2 SYGVKD. The CDR3 covers 13 residues. The CDR3: CAISMEGNTEAFF. CDR3 coding DNA: TGTGCCATCAGTATGGAGGGGAACACTGAAGCTTTCTTT.

The chain uses TRBV4-1 and TRBJ1-5; D gene uncertain. This CDR3 is 15 amino acids long. V was shortened by 6 bases and J by 4 bases, with 16 bases between the two germline ends. In germline, CDR1 is MGHRA, CDR2 YSYEKL. CDR3 amino acids: CASSHVEQLNQPQHF. The CDR3 DNA sequence: TGCGCCAGCAGTCACGTTGAACAGTTGAATCAGCCCCAGCATTTT.

The chain is built from TRBV28 and TRBJ2-7; 8 bases match TRBD1. From germline, CDR1 is MDHEN and CDR2 SYDVKM. The trim removed 4 bases at V and 3 bases at J, leaving 8 bases unmatched. The CDR3 is made up of 15 amino acids. CDR3 residues: CASSSWTGRLYEQYF. Written as DNA, the CDR3 is TGTGCCAGCAGTTCCTGGACAGGGAGGCTCTACGAGCAGTACTTC.

This clone occurred once. This chain connects TRBV18 to TRBJ2-7; no firm D call. The ends were cut back, 3 bases at V and 3 bases at J, with 18 bases in the middle. CDR1 and CDR2 from the germline V gene are KGHSH and LQKENI. CDR3 size: 16 residues. The CDR3 reads CASSPRLRNTIYEQYF. CDR3 nucleotide sequence: TGTGCCAGCTCACCGAGGTTACGGAATACCATCTACGAGCAGTACTTC.

This clone has just one count. The chain is built from TRBV7-2 and TRBJ1-1; D is possibly TRBD1 (5 bases). V shed 6 bases and J shed 1 base, with 15 bases lying between them. This CDR3 region has 15 residues. Germline V lookup: CDR1 SGHTA, CDR2 FQGNSA. The CDR3 sequence: CASRWRGFENTEAFF. The CDR3 bases are TGTGCCAGCAGGTGGAGGGGATTCGAGAACACTGAAGCTTTCTTT.

V is TRBV24-1 and J is TRBJ2-3; 8 nucleotides align to TRBD2. The CDR3 runs to 18 residues. Germline V lookup: CDR1 KGHDR, CDR2 SFDVKD. The junction had 7 bases not matched to a gene; V was cut back by 0 bases and J by 0 bases. CDR3 loop: CATSDLRAGGTSTDTQYF. The CDR3 bases are TGTGCCACCAGTGATTTGCGGGCGGGAGGAACTAGCACAGATACGCAGTATTTT.

CDR3 residues: CASRLGGSGSGISDTQYF. CDR3 bases: TGCGCCAGCAGACTGGGAGGTAGTGGTAGCGGGATCTCGGATACGCAGTATTTT. This chain connects TRBV4-1 to TRBJ2-3, with 8 positions matching TRBD2. V dropped 6 bases and J dropped 6; count of bases not matched to a gene: 20. Germline V gene data show CDR1 as MGHRA and CDR2 as YSYEKL. CDR3 length: 18 residues.

The chain combines TRBV5-1 with TRBJ1-5, with a weak D call TRBD1 (5 bases). Germline CDR1 is SGHRS and CDR2 is YFSETQ. This CDR3 region has 15 residues. V shed 4 bases and J shed 8 bases, with 19 bases lying between them. The DNA of the CDR3 is TGCGCCAGCAGCCGCAGAGGGGTAAACGGGGAGCCCCAGCATTTT. This codes for CASSRRGVNGEPQHF.

V is TRBV28 and J is TRBJ1-5, with unresolved D. V lost 5 bases and J 0 bases, leaving 5 bases between the germline ends. The CDR3 sequence is 13 residues long. The germline gives CDR1 MDHEN, CDR2 SYDVKM. The CDR3 region has the DNA TGTGCCAGCAGTGGGGATAGCAATCAGCCCCAGCATTTT. Translation: CASSGDSNQPQHF.

V usage is TRBV11-3 and J usage is TRBJ2-1; no reliable D call. Germline V lookup: CDR1 SGHNT, CDR2 YENEEA. The CDR3 is 13 amino acids. With 1 base removed from V and 8 bases from J, the gap between germline ends came to 9 bases. In DNA form, the CDR3 reads TGTGCCAGCAGCTTAGGAGGCCCTTATGAGCAGTTCTTC. It codes for CASSLGGPYEQFF.

The chain is built from TRBV7-2 and TRBJ1-5; 7 nucleotides line up with TRBD1. Germline-derived CDR1 and CDR2 are SGHTA and FQGNSA. J was trimmed by 4 bases and V by 5 bases; bases with no gene match: 8. The CDR3 contains 15 residues. The CDR3, as DNA: TGTGCCAGCAGCCTATTCGACAGGGAAAATCAGCCCCAGCATTTT. It codes for CASSLFDRENQPQHF.

This chain uses TRBV5-1 with TRBJ2-6; maybe TRBD2 (5 bases). The germline V gene has CDR1 SGHRS and CDR2 YFSETQ. Trimming cost V 0 bases and J 0 bases, with 13 bases left between them. This CDR3 is built from 18 residues. The CDR3 reads CASSLVVGVGSGANVLTF. The CDR3 DNA is TGCGCCAGCAGCTTGGTTGTGGGAGTAGGCTCTGGGGCCAACGTCCTGACTTTC.

The genes are TRBV5-1 and TRBJ2-3, with TRBD2 matching over 13 bases. V shed 0 bases and J 4 bases; nucleotides not matched to a gene: 2. Germline lookup yields CDR1 SGHRS and CDR2 YFSETQ. The CDR3 loop spans 16 amino acids. CDR3 in DNA: TGCGCCAGCAGCTTGGGGACTAGCGGGAGCCCAGATACGCAGTATTTT. Translation: CASSLGTSGSPDTQYF.

The chain recombines TRBV5-4 with TRBJ2-1, with 8 bases that match TRBD2. J was trimmed by 0 bases and V by 0 bases; bases with no gene match: 2. The CDR3 has 16 amino acids. The germline V gene has CDR1 SGHNT and CDR2 YYREEE (reference sequence). The CDR3 loop reads CASSLGAGGSYNEQFF. In DNA, the CDR3 is TGTGCCAGCAGCTTGGGGGCGGGAGGCTCCTACAATGAGCAGTTCTTC.

The rearrangement joins TRBV7-2 to TRBJ2-3; no clear D. Germline V CDR1 and CDR2: SGHTA, FQGNSA. V was pared by 8 bases and J by 2 bases, with 17 bases between. The CDR3 loop spans 15 amino acids. CDR3 sequence: CASRAELLHTDTQYF. The CDR3 nucleotides are TGTGCCAGCCGGGCTGAACTCCTTCACACAGATACGCAGTATTTT.

The rearrangement links TRBV14 to TRBJ2-2; D is unclear. The germline CDR1 and CDR2 sequences are SGHDN and FVKESK. Trimming took 4 bases from V and 1 from J, leaving 10 bases between them. The CDR3 has 15 residues. The CDR3 loop is CASSRVRMNTGELFF. CDR3 in DNA: TGTGCCAGCAGCCGAGTCAGGATGAACACCGGGGAGCTGTTTTTT.

This sequence joins TRBV10-2 and TRBJ1-5, with TRBD1 matching 7 bases. The CDR3 spans 14 residues. Per the germline V gene, CDR1 is WSHSY and CDR2 is SAAADI. With V trimmed by 5 bases and J by 4 bases, 5 bases remained unmatched. CDR3 amino acids: CASSPTGKNQPQHF. CDR3 in DNA: TGCGCCAGCAGTCCGACAGGGAAGAATCAGCCCCAGCATTTT.